The T cell receptor (beta chain) described here comes from a study of low-dose radiotherapy and immunotherapy resistance in tumors. Study in general: Patients of Cohort 1 had 0.5 Gy fractions every 2 weeks, which summed to 6.5 Gy.

In the case of this clonotype: Given a far larger clone just one base away, this is likely a sequencing read error.

Noted time point: after trial treatment. Stated treatment: LDRT plus nivolumab, ipilimumab, low-dose cyclophosphamide and aspirin (RACIN trial). TRAV- and TRBV-specific primers, spanning alpha and beta chains, primed first-strand cDNA. TCRs were amplified for around 21 PCR cycles with a constant-region primer and V-primer adapter. One entry per CDR3 protein results from TCRdb running MiXCR on the reads. Altogether about 58,000 distinct CDR3 sequences are present, 20% to 25% being singletons, with the ten largest covering 5.5% to 8.5%. CDR3 length: 16 residues. V usage is TRBV12-2 and J usage is TRBJ2-5; the D call in the table, TRBD1, was not verified against the DNA. TRBV12-2 is described as a pseudogene. This clonotype was obtained from a male donor with prostate cancer. This specimen consisted of PBMCs, obtained after low-dose radiotherapy plus immunotherapy. In nucleotides, the CDR3 is TGTGCCAGCAGCTTAGTGGCGGGGGGGCGTGACGAGACCCAGTACTTC. It specifies CASSLVAGGRDETQYF.